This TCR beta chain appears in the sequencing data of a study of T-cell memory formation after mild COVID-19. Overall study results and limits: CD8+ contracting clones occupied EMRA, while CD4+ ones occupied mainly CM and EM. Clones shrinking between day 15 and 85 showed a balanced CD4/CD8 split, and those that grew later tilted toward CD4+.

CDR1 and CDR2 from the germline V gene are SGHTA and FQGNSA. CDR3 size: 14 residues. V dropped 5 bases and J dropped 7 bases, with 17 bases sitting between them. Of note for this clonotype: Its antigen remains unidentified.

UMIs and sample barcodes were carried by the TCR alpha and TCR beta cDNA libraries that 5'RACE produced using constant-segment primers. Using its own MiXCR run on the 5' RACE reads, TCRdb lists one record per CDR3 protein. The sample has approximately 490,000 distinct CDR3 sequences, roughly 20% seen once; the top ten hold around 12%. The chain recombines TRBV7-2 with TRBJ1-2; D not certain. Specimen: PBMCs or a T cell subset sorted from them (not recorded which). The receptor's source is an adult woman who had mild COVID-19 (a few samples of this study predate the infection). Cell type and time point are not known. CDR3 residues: CASSRTPSFGGYTF. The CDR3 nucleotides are TGTGCCAGCAGCCGCACCCCCTCCTTCGGTGGCTACACCTTC.